This T cell receptor (beta chain) comes out of a study of cytomegalovirus exposure and HLA in healthy donors. This CDR3 spans 15 amino acids. V was pared by 1 base and J by 5 bases, with 14 bases between. The germline V gene encodes CDR1 LNHNV and CDR2 YYDKDF (reference sequence). Study results and caveats: For presence/absence analyses, sequencing depth was assumed to be roughly uniform across donors. In a later analysis, TCR association rates varied by HLA locus: DRB1 most, HLA-C fewest. After further analysis at a later stage, 16,951 TCR beta sequences were associated with HLA alleles at 0.05 false discovery rate. Most CMV-associated TCR beta chains appeared HLA-restricted in a later analysis.

In regard to this clone: Its antigen is unidentified.

PCR involved 60 Vbeta and 13 Jbeta primers. Clones were read by immunoSEQ multiplex PCR, and TCRdb kept only the in-frame ones, dropping some. The sample consists of about 200,000 clones, about 86% of them appearing once. The clonotype comes from a woman under 40 in good health and CMV-seronegative. The chain uses TRBV15 and TRBJ2-5; D remains unclear. Sequencing input: PBMCs. The CDR3 coding sequence is TGTGCCACCAGCAGAGGACAAGGTTTGTTTGAGACCCAGTACTTC. Translating it yields CATSRGQGLFETQYF.